This T cell receptor (beta chain) was documented in a study of blood T cell repertoires in COVID-19. This table comes from immunoSEQ multiplex PCR, and its TCRdb copy is limited to in-frame clones, with some not included. This sample has over 250,000 clones, with 80% to 90% found just once. Germline V lookup: CDR1 SQVTM, CDR2 ANQGSEA. V lost 2 bases and J 1 base, leaving 11 bases between the germline ends. This CDR3 is 14 amino acids long. The receptor was isolated from a woman in her seventies with COVID-19, enrolled during active disease. The V call is TRBV29-1, the J call TRBJ1-1; no definite D call. Sequencing was performed on peripheral blood. CDR3 residues: CSVEPDGKNTEAFF. As DNA, the CDR3 is TGCAGCGTTGAACCGGACGGGAAGAACACTGAAGCTTTCTTT.